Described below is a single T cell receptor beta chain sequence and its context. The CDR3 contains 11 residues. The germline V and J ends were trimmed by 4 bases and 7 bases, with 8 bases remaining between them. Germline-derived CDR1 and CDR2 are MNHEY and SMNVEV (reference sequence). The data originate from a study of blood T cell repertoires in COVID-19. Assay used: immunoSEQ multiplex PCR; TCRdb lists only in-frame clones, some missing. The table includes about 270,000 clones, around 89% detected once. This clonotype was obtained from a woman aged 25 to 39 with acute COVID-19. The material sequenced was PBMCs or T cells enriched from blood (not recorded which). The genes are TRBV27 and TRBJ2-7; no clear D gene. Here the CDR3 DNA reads TGTGCCAGCAGTTCAGCGCGAGAGCAGTACTTC. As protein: CASSSAREQYF.